The sequence of this T cell receptor (beta chain) was determined in a study of blood T cell repertoires in COVID-19. Participants were aged roughly 18 to 89 years from about two dozen US areas. The study counted Cohort 3 donors as recovered given two negative PCRs, clearance, or symptom resolution. The CDR3 is 12 amino acids. Authors' data handling: Reference gene primer amplification gave nucleated cell count estimates. Assay used: immunoSEQ multiplex PCR; TCRdb lists only in-frame clones, some missing. V and J calls and clone size are copied from that table; D and trimming were computed from the DNA. The sample yields over 250,000 clones, 80% to 90% seen once.

Sequenced sample: PBMCs or T cells enriched from blood (not recorded which). This chain connects TRBV21-1 to TRBJ1-5. TRBV21-1 is tagged as a pseudogene. The TCR was taken from a woman aged 18 to 35 who had recovered from COVID-19. DNA of the CDR3: TGTGCCAGCAGCAGGTTACGGCAGCCCCAGCATTTT. Amino acid sequence: CASSRLRQPQHF.